What follows are 20 T cell receptor beta chains derived from one specimen sequenced in a study of chemoradiotherapy in HPV16-positive cancers. Repertoires were generated with immunoSEQ multiplex PCR, while TCRdb's copy carries only in-frame clones and drops some. Of more than 9,500 clones listed, approximately 87% are singletons. The specimen comprised blood, sampled from a patient who underwent chemoradiotherapy. Source of these receptors: a human donor with HPV-associated anogenital cancer.

The chain links TRBV18 to TRBJ2-3; a possible D gene is TRBD1 (6 bases). Trimming shortened V by 3 bases and J by 0 bases, and 10 bases separated the two germline ends. Germline assignment: CDR1 KGHSH and CDR2 LQKENI. CDR3 length: 15 residues. The CDR3, as DNA: TGTGCCAGCTCACCCCGACAGGTTAGCACAGATACGCAGTATTTT. Translated, it gives CASSPRQVSTDTQYF.

V and J are TRBV19 and TRBJ2-1; TRBD2 matches 11 bases. V lost 7 bases to trimming and J lost 5 bases; unmatched junction nucleotides: 7. Germline CDR1 and CDR2: LNHDA and SQIVND (reference sequence). The CDR3 loop spans 15 amino acids. CDR3 DNA sequence: TGTGCCAGTAACCCGGGACTAGCGGAAAACAATGAGCAGTTCTTC. This encodes CASNPGLAENNEQFF.

V is TRBV6-1 and J is TRBJ2-7; no clear D gene. The CDR3 is made up of 11 amino acids. CDR1 is MNHNS and CDR2 is SASEGT in the germline V gene. The germline V and J ends were trimmed by 8 bases and 0 bases, with 5 bases remaining between them. The CDR3 here is CASVNSYEQYF. CDR3 sequence (DNA): TGTGCCAGCGTCAACTCCTACGAGCAGTACTTC.

This sequence joins TRBV5-5 and TRBJ2-2; the D call may be TRBD1 or TRBD2 (6 bases each). Germline V gene lookup returns CDR1 SGHKS and CDR2 YYEKEE (reference sequence). The CDR3 covers 15 residues. Deletions cut 2 bases from V and 5 bases from J, with 13 bases between. The CDR3 nucleotides are TGTGCCAGCAGCTTAGGGGGGTCGTGGACCGGGGAGCTGTTTTTT. It encodes CASSLGGSWTGELFF.

The rearrangement joins TRBV7-3 to TRBJ2-2; D gene unclear. Per germline, CDR1 SGHTA and CDR2 FQGTGA. The CDR3 is 13 residues long. Trimming stripped 5 bases from V and 4 bases from J, with 8 bases between. CDR3 DNA sequence: TGTGCCAGCAGCCGAGTCTTCACCGGGGAGCTGTTTTTT. Translated, it gives CASSRVFTGELFF.

The J gene is TRBJ2-7, the V gene TRBV2; D gene unclear. The CDR3 has 11 residues. Trimming left V 7 bases short and J 3 bases short, with 7 bases between. The V gene's germline CDR1 is SNHLY and CDR2 FYNNEI. CDR3 sequence: CASTLIYEQYF. CDR3 sequence (DNA): TGTGCCAGCACGTTGATCTACGAGCAGTACTTC. Filled out from reference TRBV2 and TRBJ2-7, the complete variable domain reads EPEVTQTPSHQVTQMGQEVILRCVPISNHLYFYWYRQILGQKVEFLVSFYNNEISEKSEIFDDQFSVERPDGSNFTLKIRSTKLEDSAMYFCASTLIYEQYFGPGTRLTVT.

This chain joins TRBV5-1 and TRBJ2-3; D is unclear. The CDR3 has 13 amino acids. Germline V gives CDR1 SGHRS, CDR2 YFSETQ. Trimming took 1 base from V and 4 from J, leaving 7 bases between them. CDR3 sequence: CASSLRLSDTQYF. The CDR3, as DNA: TGCGCCAGCAGCTTGCGGCTATCAGATACGCAGTATTTT.

The J gene is TRBJ1-4, the V gene TRBV19, with D unclear. V gave up 6 bases and J gave up 1 base, with 9 bases separating them. Germline CDR1 is LNHDA and CDR2 is SQIVND (reference sequence). The CDR3 covers 14 residues. CDR3 nucleotides: TGTGCCAGTAGCCAATATTTAACTAATGAAAAACTGTTTTTT. Translating gives CASSQYLTNEKLFF.

The V and J genes are TRBV6-5 and TRBJ1-2; D is undetermined. The CDR3 loop spans 12 amino acids. The V gene's germline CDR1 is MNHEY and CDR2 SVGAGI. Trimming left V 6 bases short and J 5 bases short, with 10 bases between. This chain's CDR3 is CASRASEYGYTF. The CDR3 bases are TGTGCCAGCAGGGCCAGCGAGTATGGCTACACCTTC.

V and J are TRBV7-9 and TRBJ1-2; TRBD1 matches 7 bases. CDR1 and CDR2 (germline): SEHNR, FQNEAQ (reference sequence). The CDR3 loop spans 18 amino acids. J gave up 4 bases and V 5 bases, and 19 bases lay outside the gene matches. CDR3: CASSRPELPGQFSYGYTF. CDR3 nucleotide sequence: TGTGCCAGCAGCCGCCCTGAACTACCGGGACAGTTCTCCTATGGCTACACCTTC.

The chain links TRBV19 to TRBJ1-5; no definite D call. The germline V and J ends were trimmed by 3 bases and 2 bases, with 5 bases remaining between them. Germline lookup yields CDR1 LNHDA and CDR2 SQIVND (reference sequence). The CDR3 sequence is 13 residues long. CDR3 DNA sequence: TGTGCCAGTAGTATTATGCGCAATCAGCCCCAGCATTTT. Residues: CASSIMRNQPQHF. The full variable domain, in which reference TRBV19 and TRBJ1-5 provide the parts outside the CDR3, is DGGITQSPKYLFRKEGQNVTLSCEQNLNHDAMYWYRQDPGQGLRLIYYSQIVNDFQKGDIAEGYSVSREKKESFPLTVTSAQKNPTAFYLCASSIMRNQPQHFGDGTRLSIL.

This chain connects TRBV25-1 to TRBJ2-2; 11 nucleotides match TRBD1. The CDR3 spans 15 residues. Germline CDR1 reads MGHDK; CDR2 reads SYGVNS. Unmatched junction bases numbered 4, after V lost 8 bases and J lost 2 bases. The CDR3 reads CASSGTGGNTGELFF. The CDR3 DNA follows: TGTGCCAGCTCCGGGACAGGGGGAAACACCGGGGAGCTGTTTTTT.

The chain recombines TRBV6-1 with TRBJ1-6, with TRBD1 matching 8 bases. The germline V gene encodes CDR1 MNHNS and CDR2 SASEGT. The CDR3 sequence is 15 residues long. J was trimmed by 9 bases and V by 2 bases; bases with no gene match: 6. CDR3 coding DNA: TGTGCCAGCAGTGAATTCAGGGGGCGAAGTTCACCCCTCCACTTT. It translates to CASSEFRGRSSPLHF.

The chain carries TRBV10-1 and TRBJ1-2, with 7 positions matching TRBD1. Germline V gives CDR1 WNHNN, CDR2 SYGVQD (reference sequence). The CDR3 loop spans 13 amino acids. J lost 4 bases, V lost 6 bases, and 5 bases had no gene match. The CDR3 is CASSPGQPYGYTF. In DNA, the CDR3 is TGCGCCAGCAGCCCGGGACAGCCCTATGGCTACACCTTC.

The rearrangement links TRBV15 to TRBJ2-7, with 7 bases fitting TRBD1. V dropped 5 bases and J dropped 5; count of bases not matched to a gene: 9. The CDR3 loop spans 14 amino acids. The germline CDR1 and CDR2 sequences are LNHNV and YYDKDF (reference sequence). Here the CDR3 reads CATSRDRVVHEQYF. The CDR3 DNA sequence: TGTGCCACCAGCCGCGACAGGGTGGTTCACGAGCAGTACTTC.

The J gene is TRBJ1-3, the V gene TRBV19; TRBD1 aligns across 7 bases. J gave up 3 bases and V 6 bases, and 5 bases lay outside the gene matches. The CDR3 loop spans 14 amino acids. The germline V gene has CDR1 LNHDA and CDR2 SQIVND (reference sequence). Here the CDR3 reads CASSSGQLGNTIYF. The CDR3 coding sequence is TGTGCCAGTAGCTCGGGACAGCTTGGAAACACCATATATTTT.

The rearrangement links TRBV27 to TRBJ1-2, with D possibly being TRBD1 (6 bases). Trimming pared 0 bases from V and 3 bases from J, leaving 8 bases between. CDR3 size: 14 residues. Germline V gene lookup returns CDR1 MNHEY and CDR2 SMNVEV (reference sequence). DNA for the CDR3: TGTGCCAGCAGTTTATCGTACAGGGACTATGGCTACACCTTC. It specifies CASSLSYRDYGYTF.

The rearrangement joins TRBV30 to TRBJ2-7, with TRBD1 matching 8 bases. The CDR3 extends over 14 amino acids. Germline CDR1 reads GTSNPN; CDR2 reads SVGIG (reference sequence). V trimming: 1 base; J trimming: 3 bases; junction bases outside the gene matches: 5. In DNA, the CDR3 is TGTGCCTGGAGTGCCCTGACAGGGGTCTACGAGCAGTACTTC. Protein: CAWSALTGVYEQYF.

The chain joins TRBV5-6 to TRBJ1-4; TRBD1 matches 9 bases. The V gene's germline CDR1 is SGHDT and CDR2 YYEEEE. The length of the CDR3 is 17 residues. J gave up 8 bases and V 4 bases, and 15 bases lay outside the gene matches. This chain's CDR3 is CASSRKIGGTGGEKLFF. The CDR3 DNA follows: TGTGCCAGCAGCCGAAAGATCGGCGGTACAGGGGGCGAAAAACTGTTTTTT.

This chain links TRBV19 with TRBJ2-4; tentative D call: TRBD1 (6 bases). Germline V gives CDR1 LNHDA, CDR2 SQIVND (reference sequence). The CDR3 extends over 14 amino acids. Deletions cut 8 bases from V and 4 bases from J, with 15 bases between. The CDR3 DNA follows: TGTGCCAGTGCCCAACCAGGGGAAAAAAACATTCAGTACTTC. Protein sequence: CASAQPGEKNIQYF. Full variable domain (remainder filled in from reference TRBV19 and TRBJ2-4): DGGITQSPKYLFRKEGQNVTLSCEQNLNHDAMYWYRQDPGQGLRLIYYSQIVNDFQKGDIAEGYSVSREKKESFPLTVTSAQKNPTAFYLCASAQPGEKNIQYFGAGTRLSVL.